The present entry profiles one TCR beta chain with its context. Its antigen is unknown. Base qualities were left out, and no much larger clone turns up one base away. The germline V gene (reference sequence) yields SEHNR for CDR1 and FQNEAQ for CDR2. A distance of 8 bases separates the germline ends of V and J, which lose 2 bases and 4 bases respectively. The CDR3 numbers 13 residues from cysteine through phenylalanine. Kept here is only the CDR3 DNA, which spans 39 bases and is read in frame from base 1. Donors were healthy HIV-negative adults with no recently reported acute infections or vaccinations. All donors were Caucasian adults living in Nashville, Tennessee, USA. CD4+ T cells were enriched through magnetic negative selection, after which naive cells were positively selected on CD45RA and the remaining negative fraction served as the memory subset. Blood was obtained by leukapheresis, after which PBMCs were separated by Ficoll-Histopaque density gradient centrifugation and cryopreserved in liquid nitrogen vapor phase. Purity and quantity of every magnetically sorted T cell population were checked by analytical flow cytometry. From each sorted fraction, genomic DNA was isolated and quantified by UV absorbance on a Nanodrop 2000c.

Using the deep immunoSEQ assay, multiplex PCR amplified TCR CDR3 regions from genomic DNA. For each cell subset, the extracted genomic DNA was distributed evenly across all wells of several immunoSEQ 96-well plates, and each plate served as one replicate. Each replicate PCR for sorted subsets received about 0.2 ug genomic DNA, equal to about 30,000 T cell genomes. Purified libraries were measured with a Qubit 3.0 fluorometer, size-checked on a Bioanalyzer 2100, and measured again with the KAPA Library Quantification kit. Each immunoSEQ 96-well plate was sequenced on its own single-read 150-cycle Illumina NextSeq 550 flow cell. In the source study's methods: The immunoSEQ output contained only junctional sequences without quality scores, so filtering could not match that applied to full-length reads. To assign V/J genes and CDR3, sequences were annotated using PyIR, a Python wrapper for IgBLAST v1.9, with IMGT germline references. Reads were removed for weak V/J assignments (E-value above 1e-6), missing CDR3, stop codons, out-of-frame junctions, or ambiguous translated residues. V3J clonotypes were defined as sequences sharing an identical inferred V gene, J gene, and CDR3 amino acid sequence. Percentage overlap between repertoires was calculated by dividing the number of shared unique clonotypes by the size of the smaller repertoire. Richness of each repertoire was evaluated using RTK rarefaction, the Chao1 estimator, and Recon v2.1 estimates of unobserved clonotypes. Generation probabilities for all TCRbeta clonotypes obtained by the gDNA method from a handful of donors were computed using OLGA. TCRdb obtained this table from immuneACCESS and retained in-frame rearrangements with V and J assigned. These tables miss some clones; where compared with another copy, unresolved V genes account for less than half of the shortfall, and the remainder is unexplained. The V and J calls and clone size were taken over from that table, and D and trimming were inferred from the DNA. The sample table contains around 2,000,000 clones; only one count was recorded for roughly 95% of them. The top ten clones comprise more than 0.1% of the sample.

This entry is derived from a study of shared clonotypes between healthy human individuals (TCRdb year 2020). Turning to the overall study: A couple of women and a few men aged 18 to 49 years were included in the cohort. Per donor, leukapheresis produced somewhere between about 0.85 and 9.5 billion PBMCs. To estimate repertoire size and how much clonotype sharing occurs between individuals, the study deeply sequenced the blood TCR repertoires of roughly 5 healthy adults. Libraries were prepared and TCR repertoires were sequenced by different laboratories using diverse techniques, in order to increase sequencing depth and limit assay-specific biases. For each donor, CD4 naive and CD4 memory were each given three plates, CD8 naive was given two plates, and CD8 memory was given one plate.

What the work shows at the level of the full study, not this receptor alone: Sharing across a few donors was observed for about 5% of naive CD4, over 3% of naive CD8, about 2.5% of memory CD4, and less than 0.45% of memory CD8 clonotypes. Naive subsets generally had larger estimated clonotype richness than memory subsets. Incomplete sequencing was indicated by rarefaction of sorted-subset datasets, despite the large sequencing depth. Sampling was restricted to blood, and TCR repertoires in tissue are likely to differ from TCR repertoires in blood. Higher generation probabilities were observed for clonotypes shared by all four sorted-subset donors than for non-shared clonotypes. Because the study included a small number of donors, the genetic and exposure-history diversity represented was limited. Based on pairwise subsampling, the degree of clonotype sharing among donors was expected to be affected by sequencing depth.

The source material was naive CD4+ T cells sorted from blood. This specimen's cell subset or site label, interpreted: CD45RA+ positively selected. The rearrangement combines TRBV7-9 with TRBJ1-2; no D segment can be confidently identified. The clonotype originates from a man between 18 and 35 years old in good health. The DNA sequence reads TGTGCCAGCAGCTTATCACTCCTCTATGGCTACACCTTC. It specifies CASSLSLLYGYTF.